The 31 T cell receptor beta chains below were found in one sample sequenced in a study of PD-L1 blockade in urothelial cancer. Sequenced by immunoSEQ multiplex PCR; TCRdb stores in-frame clones only, minus some. The data contain 30,000 to 40,000 clones, about 86% of them singletons. The specimen was PBMCs, collected around atezolizumab (anti-PD-L1) treatment. All receptors come from a man aged 55 to 70 with urothelial cancer.

This sequence joins TRBV7-2 and TRBJ2-2; TRBD1 aligns across 10 bases. The CDR3 is made up of 13 amino acids. With V trimmed by 3 bases and J by 16 bases, 8 bases remained unmatched. CDR1 SGHTA and CDR2 FQGNSA come from the germline V gene. The CDR3 coding sequence is TGTGCCAGCAGCTTCCCCGGGACAGGGGACAAGTTTTTT. It is translated as CASSFPGTGDKFF. Combining the CDR3 with reference TRBV7-2 and TRBJ2-2 gives the whole variable domain GAGVSQSPSNKVTEKGKDVELRCDPISGHTALYWYRQSLGQGLEFLIYFQGNSAPDKSGLPSDRFSAERTGGSVSTLTIQRTQQEDSAVYLCASSFPGTGDKFFGEGSRLTVL.

This chain connects TRBV6-5 to TRBJ1-1; 7 nucleotides agree with TRBD1. CDR1 MNHEY and CDR2 SVGAGI come from the germline V gene. The CDR3 contains 15 residues. With 6 bases clipped from V and 0 bases from J, the junction kept 7 bases outside the gene matches. The CDR3 is CASRPHTGVNTEAFF. CDR3 DNA: TGTGCCAGCAGACCCCATACAGGGGTGAACACTGAAGCTTTCTTT.

The chain employs TRBV28 and TRBJ1-3; D may be TRBD1 (6 bases). From germline, CDR1 is MDHEN and CDR2 SYDVKM. This CDR3 is 15 amino acids long. V gave up 3 bases and J gave up 1 base, with 10 bases separating them. The CDR3 loop is CASSLLRGSGNTIYF. CDR3 nucleotide sequence: TGTGCCAGCAGTTTGCTCAGGGGATCTGGAAACACCATATATTTT.

The genes are TRBV28 and TRBJ2-7; D is possibly TRBD1 (6 bases). Germline CDR1 is MDHEN and CDR2 is SYDVKM. The CDR3 covers 12 residues. V was cut by 5 bases and J by 4 bases, with 9 bases left in between. The CDR3 DNA sequence: TGTGCCAGCAGTCAGGGGTGGTACGAGCAGTACTTC. Its protein is CASSQGWYEQYF. Together with reference TRBV28 and TRBJ2-7, the CDR3 gives the full variable domain: DVKVTQSSRYLVKRTGEKVFLECVQDMDHENMFWYRQDPGLGLRLIYFSYDVKMKEKGDIPEGYSVSREKKERFSLILESASTNQTSMYLCASSQGWYEQYFGPGTRLTVT.

The chain recombines TRBV28 with TRBJ2-6, with D hard to call. With 5 bases removed from V and 5 bases from J, the gap between germline ends came to 13 bases. Germline assignment: CDR1 MDHEN and CDR2 SYDVKM. CDR3 length equals 15 residues. CDR3 region: CASSPLTPRANVLTF. The CDR3 DNA is TGTGCCAGCAGTCCTCTGACACCGAGGGCCAACGTCCTGACTTTC.

The chain is built from TRBV5-8 and TRBJ1-5, with D maybe TRBD1 (5 bases). The CDR3 totals 15 residues. CDR1 SGHTS and CDR2 YDEGEE come from the germline V gene. V was trimmed by 4 bases and J by 2 bases, leaving 13 bases between them. Here the CDR3 DNA reads TGTGCCAGCAGCCTATCTGCGGGGGGCAATCAGCCCCAGCATTTT. This translates into CASSLSAGGNQPQHF.

The rearrangement joins TRBV5-6 to TRBJ2-6; TRBD1 might be the D (5 bases). Trimming removed 5 bases from V and 2 bases from J, with 11 bases in between. There are 15 residues in the CDR3. The germline V gene has CDR1 SGHDT and CDR2 YYEEEE. As DNA, the CDR3 is TGTGCCAGCAGTCCCCCCAGGGCTGGGGCCAACGTCCTGACTTTC. This codes for CASSPPRAGANVLTF.

This rearrangement joins TRBV7-9 to TRBJ2-7; 9 bases are shared with TRBD2. The germline V gene encodes CDR1 SEHNR and CDR2 FQNEAQ (reference sequence). After removal of 5 bases from V and 4 bases from J, the junction contained 9 bases not matched to a gene. The CDR3 is made up of 15 amino acids. The CDR3 loop is CASSPIAGVGYEQYF. Here the CDR3 DNA reads TGTGCCAGCAGCCCGATAGCGGGAGTGGGGTACGAGCAGTACTTC.

V and J are TRBV28 and TRBJ2-1; 9 bases agree with TRBD2. The germline gives CDR1 MDHEN, CDR2 SYDVKM. The CDR3 is made up of 16 amino acids. V lost 1 base and J lost 2; bases outside the gene matches: 3. CDR3 nucleotide sequence: TGTGCCAGCAGTTTATCGTCTAGCGGGACCTACAATGAGCAGTTCTTC. It translates to CASSLSSSGTYNEQFF.

The rearrangement links TRBV5-4 to TRBJ2-3; 16 bases line up with TRBD2. With V trimmed by 3 bases and J by 6 bases, 4 bases remained unmatched. Germline lookup yields CDR1 SGHNT and CDR2 YYREEE (reference sequence). This CDR3 comprises 16 residues. As DNA, the CDR3 is TGTGCCAGCAGCTCGGGACTAGCGGGGGGGCCGGATACGCAGTATTTT. Translated, it gives CASSSGLAGGPDTQYF. The full variable domain, its missing parts supplied by reference TRBV5-4 and TRBJ2-3, is ETGVTQSPTHLIKTRGQQVTLRCSSQSGHNTVSWYQQALGQGPQFIFQYYREEENGRGNFPPRFSGLQFPNYSSELNVNALELDDSALYLCASSSGLAGGPDTQYFGPGTRLTVL.

This clone was seen a single time. The gene calls are TRBV7-9 and TRBJ2-1, with 8 bases fitting TRBD1. Germline-derived CDR1 and CDR2 are SEHNR and FQNEAQ (reference sequence). The CDR3 consists of 16 residues. Trimming removed 2 bases from V and 7 bases from J; junction bases left unmatched: 10. Here the CDR3 reads CASSLFYQGARNEQFF. The CDR3 DNA sequence: TGTGCCAGCAGCTTATTTTACCAGGGGGCGAGGAATGAGCAGTTCTTC. Looking up the rest from reference TRBV7-9 and TRBJ2-1 gives the full variable domain: DTGVSQNPRHKITKRGQNVTFRCDPISEHNRLYWYRQTLGQGPEFLTYFQNEAQLEKSRLLSDRFSAERPKGSFSTLEIQRTEQGDSAMYLCASSLFYQGARNEQFFGPGTRLTVL.

The chain carries TRBV2 and TRBJ2-5; TRBD1 matches 7 bases. The CDR3 consists of 13 residues. With V trimmed by 10 bases and J by 3 bases, 8 bases remained unmatched. CDR1 and CDR2 from the germline V gene are SNHLY and FYNNEI. CDR3 DNA: TGTGCCACTGACAGGGATCCCAAAGAGACCCAGTACTTC. Amino acid sequence: CATDRDPKETQYF.

This clone was detected only a few times. The chain uses TRBV2 and TRBJ1-2, with D uncertain. The CDR3 runs 14 residues. V lost 6 bases and J lost 7, with 18 bases in between. CDR1 SNHLY and CDR2 FYNNEI come from the germline V gene. CDR3: CASRAFRETFGYTF. Written as DNA, the CDR3 is TGTGCCAGCAGGGCCTTCCGGGAGACCTTTGGCTACACCTTC.

This chain connects TRBV6-5 to TRBJ1-5; the match to TRBD1 covers 8 bases. CDR1 MNHEY and CDR2 SVGAGI come from the germline V gene. V lost 8 bases to trimming and J lost 2 bases; unmatched junction nucleotides: 5. This CDR3 has 14 residues. CDR3 sequence: CASGTGGGNQPQHF. CDR3 sequence (DNA): TGTGCCAGCGGAACAGGGGGTGGCAATCAGCCCCAGCATTTT.

The chain links TRBV7-6 to TRBJ2-1; TRBD1 is a possible D gene (5 bases). The CDR3 consists of 16 residues. The germline CDR1 and CDR2 sequences are SGHVS and FNYEAQ. The V gene lost 5 bases and the J gene lost 0 bases, with 14 bases spanning the gap. CDR3 residues: CASSPTGSSSYNEQFF. The CDR3 region has the DNA TGTGCCAGCAGCCCTACAGGATCCAGCTCCTACAATGAGCAGTTCTTC.

This chain uses TRBV10-3 with TRBJ1-3; TRBD1 is a possible D gene (6 bases). The CDR3 runs 13 residues. Germline V CDR1 and CDR2: ENHRY, SYGVKD. The V gene lost 6 bases and the J gene lost 4 bases, with 10 bases spanning the gap. The CDR3 is CAISSDRGNTIYF. The CDR3 DNA sequence: TGTGCCATCAGCTCCGACAGGGGAAACACCATATATTTT.

The genes are TRBV19 and TRBJ2-6; 9 nucleotides match TRBD1. Germline loops: CDR1 LNHDA, CDR2 SQIVND (reference sequence). Germline trimming cut 5 bases from V and 4 bases from J; bases unmatched to any gene: 6. This CDR3 comprises 16 residues. In nucleotides, the CDR3 is TGTGCCAGTAGTCCCGGGACAGGGTCCGGGGCCAACGTCCTGACTTTC. This codes for CASSPGTGSGANVLTF.

This rearrangement joins TRBV5-4 to TRBJ2-5; 12 bases match TRBD1. The CDR3 totals 15 residues. Trimming cost V 4 bases and J 5 bases; bases outside gene matches: 6. Germline CDR1 SGHNT, CDR2 YYREEE (reference sequence). CDR3 in amino acids: CASSRDRGREETQYF. DNA of the CDR3: TGTGCCAGCAGCCGGGACAGGGGGCGGGAGGAGACCCAGTACTTC.

The chain has TRBV28 and TRBJ1-6; no firm D call. This CDR3 contains 12 residues. From germline, CDR1 is MDHEN and CDR2 SYDVKM. CDR3: CASRSYNSPLHF. CDR3 coding DNA: TGTGCGTCCCGCTCCTATAATTCACCCCTCCACTTT.

The table lists this clone with many counts. The same CDR3 can be traced to other DNA sequences in this sample. The chain combines TRBV5-1 with TRBJ1-3; TRBD1 might be the D (5 bases). This CDR3 region has 14 residues. Germline assignment: CDR1 SGHRS and CDR2 YFSETQ. Trimming cost V 1 base and J 2 bases, with 7 bases left between them. CDR3 residues: CASSLSGTGNTIYF. CDR3 sequence (DNA): TGCGCCAGCAGCTTGTCAGGGACTGGAAACACCATATATTTT.

Comments on this clone: Additional DNA sequences in this sample encode the identical CDR3. The V gene is TRBV19, the J gene TRBJ2-3; maybe TRBD2 (6 bases). CDR3 length: 12 residues. The germline gives CDR1 LNHDA, CDR2 SQIVND (reference sequence). Trimming removed 3 bases at V and 6 bases at J, with 7 bases between. The CDR3 sequence: CASSIGRDTQYF. The CDR3 DNA sequence: TGTGCCAGTAGTATTGGGAGGGATACGCAGTATTTT.

The genes are TRBV18 and TRBJ1-1; 8 positions match TRBD1. The CDR3 sequence is 19 residues long. Looked up from germline, CDR1 is KGHSH and CDR2 is LQKENI. V shed 3 bases and J 4 bases; nucleotides not matched to a gene: 19. CDR3 sequence (DNA): TGTGCCAGCTCACCCCTCCCCCTCGGACAGGGAGCGGGCGGCACTGAAGCTTTCTTT. Translating it yields CASSPLPLGQGAGGTEAFF.

The genes are TRBV6-1 and TRBJ2-3, with D possibly TRBD2 on 6 matching bases. This CDR3 has 11 amino acids. V was trimmed by 8 bases and J by 6 bases, leaving 9 bases between them. The germline V gene has CDR1 MNHNS and CDR2 SASEGT. CDR3 region: CASLGGDTQYF. CDR3 bases: TGTGCCAGCCTTGGGGGGGATACGCAGTATTTT.

The chain employs TRBV13 and TRBJ2-7, with 7 bases identical to TRBD1. Per the germline V gene, CDR1 is PRHDT and CDR2 is FYEKMQ (reference sequence). The CDR3 runs 15 residues. J was trimmed by 1 base and V by 5 bases; bases with no gene match: 8. The CDR3 loop is CASSTIRDSSYEQYF. DNA of the CDR3: TGTGCCAGCAGCACCATCCGGGACAGTTCCTACGAGCAGTACTTC.

The rearrangement uses TRBV27 and TRBJ2-7; 9 bases fit TRBD1. The CDR3 is made up of 15 amino acids. The J segment lost 0 bases and the V segment lost 5 bases, leaving 5 bases of the junction unmatched. In germline, CDR1 is MNHEY, CDR2 SMNVEV (reference sequence). The CDR3 bases are TGTGCCAGCAGTAGGGGGGACAGGGTCTCCTACGAGCAGTACTTC. It is translated as CASSRGDRVSYEQYF.

CDR3 DNA sequence: TGTGCCAGTAGTGCAGGACAGGGGGGCTACGAGCAGTACTTC. This translates into CASSAGQGGYEQYF. The chain couples TRBV19 to TRBJ2-7, with 10 bases identical to TRBD1. From germline, CDR1 is LNHDA and CDR2 SQIVND (reference sequence). The CDR3 runs 14 residues. V was pared by 5 bases and J by 3 bases, with 4 bases of the junction left unmatched.

This clone appeared once. The V call is TRBV6-5, the J call TRBJ2-1; weak D call: TRBD2 (5 bases). The CDR3 covers 12 residues. Germline-derived CDR1 and CDR2 are MNHEY and SVGAGI. V lost 6 bases and J lost 7, with 10 bases in between. In nucleotides, the CDR3 is TGTGCCAGCAGCGGGGAGACTAATGAGCAGTTCTTC. This encodes CASSGETNEQFF.

The chain employs TRBV5-1 and TRBJ2-7, with D maybe TRBD1 (6 bases). CDR3 size: 13 residues. The germline V gene has CDR1 SGHRS and CDR2 YFSETQ. Trimming removed 3 bases from V and 4 bases from J, with 11 bases in between. DNA for the CDR3: TGCGCCAGCAGCTCAGGGGCAGTGTACGAGCAGTACTTC. Amino acid sequence: CASSSGAVYEQYF.

The chain carries TRBV5-4 and TRBJ1-5, with a tentative D call TRBD1 (5 bases). This CDR3 has 14 residues. Germline CDR1 reads SGHNT; CDR2 reads YYREEE (reference sequence). V was cut by 1 base and J by 7 bases, with 12 bases left in between. The CDR3 DNA reads TGTGCCAGCAGCTTGATGGGGGAGGGACAGCCCCAGCATTTT. Translation gives CASSLMGEGQPQHF.

The V gene is TRBV7-9, the J gene TRBJ2-5; D is ambiguous. Trimming removed 3 bases from V and 4 bases from J, with 3 bases in between. Germline V gene data show CDR1 as SEHNR and CDR2 as FQNEAQ (reference sequence). The CDR3 spans 11 residues. CDR3 protein: CASSFRETQYF. The CDR3 DNA is TGTGCCAGCAGCTTCCGAGAGACCCAGTACTTC.

The V gene is TRBV7-9, the J gene TRBJ2-1; 8 positions agree with TRBD1. The germline V gene has CDR1 SEHNR and CDR2 FQNEAQ (reference sequence). J was trimmed by 7 bases and V by 1 base; bases with no gene match: 0. The CDR3 has 13 residues. CDR3 nucleotide sequence: TGTGCCAGCAGCTTAGGACAGGGGAATGAGCAGTTCTTC. Its translation: CASSLGQGNEQFF.